These 2 T cell receptor beta chains were sequenced from one sample in a study of T cell responses to AZD1222 COVID-19 vaccine. Some clones are missing from TCRdb's copy, which holds only in-frame ones; the method was immunoSEQ multiplex PCR. The table has about 170,000 clones, about nine tenths seen once. Here the sequenced sample was peripheral blood, taken on day 0 of AZD1222 vaccination. These receptors all come from an adult in good health.

The chain links TRBV19 to TRBJ1-1, with a tentative D call TRBD1 (5 bases). V was cut by 4 bases and J by 1 base, with 22 bases left in between. The germline V gene encodes CDR1 LNHDA and CDR2 SQIVND (reference sequence). This CDR3 comprises 18 residues. CDR3 region: CASSRYSGTAMPNTEAFF. The DNA of the CDR3 is TGTGCCAGTAGTAGGTATTCCGGGACTGCTATGCCGAACACTGAAGCTTTCTTT.

This clone was counted once. V and J are TRBV6-5 and TRBJ2-7; a possible D gene is TRBD1 (6 bases). The CDR3 runs to 15 residues. V was shortened by 7 bases and J by 0 bases, with 16 bases between the two germline ends. The germline CDR1 and CDR2 sequences are MNHEY and SVGAGI. The DNA of the CDR3 is TGTGCCAGCACCCCGGTAGGACAGTCCTCCTACGAGCAGTACTTC. Translation: CASTPVGQSSYEQYF.